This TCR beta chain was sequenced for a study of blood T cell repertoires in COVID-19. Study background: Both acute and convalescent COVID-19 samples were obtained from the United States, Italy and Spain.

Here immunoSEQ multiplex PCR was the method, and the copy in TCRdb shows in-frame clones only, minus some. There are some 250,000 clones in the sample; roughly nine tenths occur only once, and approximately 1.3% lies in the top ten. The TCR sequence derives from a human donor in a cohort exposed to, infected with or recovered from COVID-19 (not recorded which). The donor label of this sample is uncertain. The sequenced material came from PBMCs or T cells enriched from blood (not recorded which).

CDR3: CASGSTGGLEKLFF. CDR3 DNA: TGTGCTAGTGGTTCGACAGGGGGCCTGGAGAAACTGTTTTTT. The chain combines TRBV12-5 with TRBJ1-4, with TRBD1 matching over 10 bases. In germline, CDR1 is LGHNT, CDR2 FRNRAP. The V segment lost 4 bases and the J segment 11 bases; nucleotides outside the gene matches: 7. There are 14 residues in the CDR3.